This T cell receptor (beta chain) was sequenced in a study of early T cells in non-severe SARS-CoV-2 infection. Many counts were recorded for this clonotype. Researchers tagged individual cDNA molecules with unique molecular identifiers. TCRdb re-analysed the 5' RACE reads in MiXCR, keeping a single row per CDR3 protein. The sample lists about 50,000 distinct CDR3 sequences; roughly 9.3% were seen once. The V gene lost 2 bases and the J gene lost 2 bases, with 16 bases spanning the gap. The CDR3 runs 16 residues. Germline CDR1 MNHNY, CDR2 SVGAGI (reference sequence). This TCR derives from an adult who was a healthcare worker with PCR-confirmed SARS-CoV-2 infection or an uninfected control (not recorded which). Sequences were obtained from whole blood. V is TRBV6-6 and J is TRBJ2-7, with D perhaps matching TRBD2 (5 bases). CDR3 sequence: CASSYLAGLRPYEQYF. CDR3 bases: TGTGCCAGCAGTTACCTGGCGGGCCTACGGCCCTACGAGCAGTACTTC.